The 30 T cell receptor beta chains below come from one sample, sequenced in a study of cytomegalovirus exposure and HLA in healthy donors. PCR primers comprised 60 Vbeta and 13 Jbeta primers. This table comes from immunoSEQ multiplex PCR, and its TCRdb copy is limited to in-frame clones, with some not included. The data hold more than 150,000 clones, with roughly 87% observed a single time. Sequenced material: PBMCs. All receptors derive from a man aged 45 to 65 in good health and CMV-seronegative.

The genes are TRBV7-2 and TRBJ2-5; D not resolved. The CDR3 is 14 residues long. From germline, CDR1 is SGHTA and CDR2 FQGNSA. The V end was cut by 4 bases, the J end by 2 bases, with 11 bases between. The CDR3 is CASSSSQWQETQYF. The DNA of the CDR3 is TGTGCCAGCAGCTCATCTCAGTGGCAAGAGACCCAGTACTTC.

This clone was detected only a few times. V is TRBV5-1 and J is TRBJ1-1; 7 positions match TRBD1. Germline V gives CDR1 SGHRS, CDR2 YFSETQ. The J segment lost 5 bases and the V segment lost 4 bases, leaving 5 bases of the junction unmatched. The CDR3 is 13 residues long. This chain's CDR3 is CASSSRGVTEAFF. CDR3 DNA sequence: TGCGCCAGCAGCAGCAGGGGGGTAACTGAAGCTTTCTTT.

The chain is built from TRBV10-3 and TRBJ2-5; 13 bases are a match to TRBD2. CDR1 is ENHRY and CDR2 is SYGVKD in the germline V gene. The CDR3 runs 18 residues. Trimming at V came to 6 bases and at J to 0 bases, leaving 10 bases not matched to a gene. The CDR3 DNA reads TGTGCCATCAGCCCCTTTGGACTAGCGGGAGTCGACCAAGAGACCCAGTACTTC. Residues: CAISPFGLAGVDQETQYF.

In this sample, this clone turned up a few times. This rearrangement joins TRBV19 to TRBJ2-7; 9 bases are a match to TRBD2. The CDR3 loop spans 17 amino acids. The germline V gene encodes CDR1 LNHDA and CDR2 SQIVND (reference sequence). V trimming: 4 bases; J trimming: 0 bases; junction bases outside the gene matches: 10. This CDR3 is CASSRASGNPSSYEQYF. The DNA of the CDR3 is TGTGCCAGTAGTAGGGCTAGCGGGAACCCGAGCTCCTACGAGCAGTACTTC.

The CDR3 region has the DNA TGTGCCAGCAGCGGGTCGGGCGGGAGGGAAAATGAGCAGTTCTTC. As protein: CASSGSGGRENEQFF. J is TRBJ2-1 and V is TRBV9; 9 bases are a match to TRBD2. Germline CDR1 and CDR2: SGDLS and YYNGEE. Trimming removed 3 bases from V and 7 bases from J; junction bases left unmatched: 8. The CDR3 contains 15 residues.

The chain combines TRBV4-2 with TRBJ1-4; 10 bases line up with TRBD1. V was pared by 8 bases and J by 6 bases, with 15 bases of the junction left unmatched. Germline-derived CDR1 and CDR2 are LGHNA and YNFKEQ. The CDR3 contains 17 residues. CDR3 in amino acids: CASSIQGRGTGDEKLFF. The CDR3 DNA sequence: TGTGCCAGCTCCATCCAAGGGAGGGGGACAGGGGATGAAAAACTGTTTTTT.

This clone has just one count. This chain joins TRBV10-3 and TRBJ2-2, with 9 bases aligning to TRBD2. The V gene end was trimmed by 4 bases and the J gene end by 10 bases; junction bases not matched to a gene: 10. In germline, CDR1 is ENHRY, CDR2 SYGVKD. The CDR3 has 15 amino acids. The chain's CDR3 is CAISGPGLAGLELFF. In DNA form, the CDR3 reads TGTGCCATCAGTGGACCAGGGCTAGCGGGATTGGAGCTGTTTTTT.

CDR3 DNA: TGTGCCAGCACGGGACAGGGGCGCGGTGGCTACACCTTC. It translates to CASTGQGRGGYTF. The chain carries TRBV2 and TRBJ1-2; the match to TRBD1 covers 10 bases. J was trimmed by 7 bases and V by 7 bases; bases with no gene match: 6. This CDR3 is 13 amino acids long. Germline CDR1 is SNHLY and CDR2 is FYNNEI. Full variable domain (outside the CDR3, taken from reference TRBV2 and TRBJ1-2): EPEVTQTPSHQVTQMGQEVILRCVPISNHLYFYWYRQILGQKVEFLVSFYNNEISEKSEIFDDQFSVERPDGSNFTLKIRSTKLEDSAMYFCASTGQGRGGYTFGSGTRLTVV.

The chain couples TRBV5-1 to TRBJ2-1; 10 bases align to TRBD1. V was clipped by 5 bases and J by 7 bases; unmatched bases: 6. The CDR3 sequence is 14 residues long. Germline CDR1 SGHRS, CDR2 YFSETQ. The CDR3 DNA reads as TGCGCCAGCAGTACCGGGACAGGGGCTAATGAGCAGTTCTTC. The encoded protein is CASSTGTGANEQFF.

V gene TRBV5-4 combines with J gene TRBJ1-4, with 7 bases matching TRBD1. V was clipped by 1 base and J by 8 bases; unmatched bases: 5. CDR1 is SGHNT and CDR2 is YYREEE in the germline V gene (reference sequence). This CDR3 contains 14 residues. CDR3 protein: CASSLSGGREKLFF. CDR3 DNA sequence: TGTGCCAGCAGCTTGTCAGGGGGGAGAGAAAAACTGTTTTTT.

The V call is TRBV6-1, the J call TRBJ2-3; 9 bases align to TRBD2. The CDR3 runs to 15 residues. Losses at the gene ends were 2 bases for V and 5 bases for J; bases not matched to a gene: 5. The V gene's germline CDR1 is MNHNS and CDR2 SASEGT. The DNA for the CDR3 is TGTGCCAGCAGTGAACGACTAGCGGTCCGAGATACGCAGTATTTT. Translated: CASSERLAVRDTQYF.

The chain couples TRBV7-2 to TRBJ2-7; possibly TRBD2 for D (6 bases). Germline loops: CDR1 SGHTA, CDR2 FQGNSA. V was trimmed by 4 bases and J by 2 bases, leaving 9 bases between them. The CDR3 has 13 residues. This chain's CDR3 is CASSSSVPYEQYF. CDR3 DNA: TGTGCCAGCAGCTCTAGCGTACCCTACGAGCAGTACTTC.

This clone was seen only once. CDR3 DNA sequence: TGTGCCAGTAGTGCCGGACAGGGCGATGACTATGGCTACACCTTC. It specifies CASSAGQGDDYGYTF. This rearrangement joins TRBV19 to TRBJ1-2; 8 nucleotides agree with TRBD1. CDR1 is LNHDA and CDR2 is SQIVND in the germline V gene (reference sequence). The ends lost 5 bases at V and 3 bases at J; junction bases unmatched: 8. The CDR3 length is 15 residues.

The chain links TRBV10-1 to TRBJ2-6; 7 bases are a match to TRBD1. V was pared by 9 bases and J by 0 bases, with 14 bases of the junction left unmatched. The CDR3 spans 18 residues. The V gene's germline CDR1 is WNHNN and CDR2 SYGVQD (reference sequence). The CDR3 coding sequence is TGCGCCAGTCTTATGACAGGGAATAACCTCTCTGGGGCCAACGTCCTGACTTTC. It is translated as CASLMTGNNLSGANVLTF.

The chain uses TRBV9 and TRBJ2-1, with D perhaps TRBD2 (6 bases). The germline V gene has CDR1 SGDLS and CDR2 YYNGEE. The CDR3 extends over 16 amino acids. Deletions cut 4 bases from V and 9 bases from J, with 23 bases between. CDR3 DNA: TGTGCCAGCAGCACCCGAATCGGGACTGGCGGCGGTGAGCAGTTCTTC. Translating it yields CASSTRIGTGGGEQFF.

This chain links TRBV2 with TRBJ1-1; D unresolved. Deletions cut 5 bases from V and 6 bases from J, with 13 bases between. The CDR3 spans 13 residues. The germline gives CDR1 SNHLY, CDR2 FYNNEI. The DNA for the CDR3 is TGTGCCAGCAGTACGGACCTGGAGGCTGAAGCTTTCTTT. This codes for CASSTDLEAEAFF.

This clone was observed a handful of times. The genes are TRBV11-2 and TRBJ2-7; tentatively, D is TRBD2 (5 bases). Per the germline V gene, CDR1 is SGHAT and CDR2 is FQNNGV. Trimming cost V 5 bases and J 3 bases, with 8 bases left between them. This CDR3 is built from 12 residues. The CDR3 coding sequence is TGTGCCAGCAGCCAGAGGGACTACGAGCAGTACTTC. This sequence encodes CASSQRDYEQYF.

V gene TRBV30 combines with J gene TRBJ1-2, with 8 bases that match TRBD1. V was pared by 8 bases and J by 4 bases, with 6 bases of the junction left unmatched. Per the germline V gene, CDR1 is GTSNPN and CDR2 is SVGIG (reference sequence). The CDR3 length is 12 residues. For the CDR3, the DNA is TGTGCCCGGGACAGGAGGAGCTATGGCTACACCTTC. Translating gives CARDRRSYGYTF.

CDR3 sequence reads: CASSQPLLAGPYEQYF. In nucleotides, the CDR3 is TGTGCCAGCAGCCAACCCTTACTAGCGGGCCCTTACGAGCAGTACTTC. The V and J genes are TRBV4-2 and TRBJ2-7; 9 positions match TRBD2. Germline V gives CDR1 LGHNA, CDR2 YNFKEQ. CDR3 size: 16 residues. The J segment lost 4 bases and the V segment lost 2 bases, leaving 9 bases of the junction unmatched.

V is TRBV9 and J is TRBJ1-1; a possible D gene is TRBD1 (5 bases). Trimming pared 0 bases from V and 0 bases from J, leaving 9 bases between. The CDR3 sequence is 15 residues long. Germline lookup yields CDR1 SGDLS and CDR2 YYNGEE. CDR3 coding DNA: TGTGCCAGCAGCGTAGGCGGGGACCTGAACACTGAAGCTTTCTTT. It codes for CASSVGGDLNTEAFF. The whole variable domain, remainder taken from reference TRBV9 and TRBJ1-1, is DSGVTQTPKHLITATGQRVTLRCSPRSGDLSVYWYQQSLDQGLQFLIQYYNGEERAKGNILERFSAQQFPDLHSELNLSSLELGDSALYFCASSVGGDLNTEAFFGQGTRLTVV.

This clone was found once. The chain recombines TRBV6-5 with TRBJ2-1; 10 bases are a match to TRBD2. The CDR3 is made up of 16 amino acids. Germline-derived CDR1 and CDR2 are MNHEY and SVGAGI. The J segment lost 6 bases and the V segment lost 2 bases, leaving 7 bases of the junction unmatched. CDR3 nucleotide sequence: TGTGCCAGCAGTTACATGGCTAGCGGGAGTCCCAATGAGCAGTTCTTC. Protein: CASSYMASGSPNEQFF.

J is TRBJ2-5 and V is TRBV10-3; no clear D gene. The CDR3 totals 13 residues. Germline-derived CDR1 and CDR2 are ENHRY and SYGVKD. The V gene lost 11 bases and the J gene lost 1 base, with 14 bases spanning the gap. The CDR3 DNA follows: TGTGCCGTAGCCCTAAGGCCCCAAGAGACCCAGTACTTC. Its translation: CAVALRPQETQYF.

V usage is TRBV4-3 and J usage is TRBJ2-2, with D possibly matching TRBD1 (6 bases). Trimming left V 1 base short and J 9 bases short, with 9 bases between. CDR1 and CDR2 (germline): LGHNA, YSLEER. The CDR3 is made up of 13 amino acids. As DNA, the CDR3 is TGCGCCAGCAGCCAAGGGGGGCCCCGGGAGCTGTTTTTT. Protein product: CASSQGGPRELFF.

This clone appeared a single time. The chain recombines TRBV6-5 with TRBJ1-5; D ambiguous. V lost 5 bases and J lost 0, with 8 bases in between. Per germline, CDR1 MNHEY and CDR2 SVGAGI. There are 14 residues in the CDR3. CDR3 DNA sequence: TGTGCCAGCAGTCCTGACAATAGCAATCAGCCCCAGCATTTT. As protein: CASSPDNSNQPQHF.

In this sample, this clone turned up once. The rearrangement links TRBV19 to TRBJ1-5; 7 nucleotides align to TRBD1. The trim removed 3 bases at V and 1 base at J, leaving 0 bases unmatched. The CDR3 runs 14 residues. Germline V gene data show CDR1 as LNHDA and CDR2 as SQIVND (reference sequence). The CDR3 here is CASSMDRSNQPQHF. The DNA of the CDR3 is TGTGCCAGTAGTATGGACAGGAGCAATCAGCCCCAGCATTTT.

This chain connects TRBV28 to TRBJ1-6, with a possible D match to TRBD1 (5 bases). Germline CDR1 and CDR2: MDHEN and SYDVKM. Trimming shortened V by 4 bases and J by 5 bases, and 12 bases separated the two germline ends. The CDR3 extends over 15 amino acids. CDR3 nucleotide sequence: TGTGCCAGCAGTTACTTCGGGACTGATAATTCACCCCTCCACTTT. Its translation: CASSYFGTDNSPLHF.

V and J are TRBV7-9 and TRBJ1-4; 8 nucleotides agree with TRBD1. With 3 bases clipped from V and 5 bases from J, the junction kept 5 bases outside the gene matches. The length of the CDR3 is 15 residues. CDR1 and CDR2 (germline): SEHNR, FQNEAQ (reference sequence). The DNA of the CDR3 is TGTGCCAGCAGCTTCCCGAGGACAGGGAATGAAAAACTGTTTTTT. Encoded protein: CASSFPRTGNEKLFF.

The J gene is TRBJ2-3, the V gene TRBV13; a weak D match, TRBD1 (6 bases). There are 12 residues in the CDR3. CDR1 and CDR2 from the germline V gene are PRHDT and FYEKMQ (reference sequence). V was cut by 5 bases and J by 14 bases, with 17 bases left in between. The DNA for the CDR3 is TGTGCCAGCAGCCCCGCCGGGACAACGGGGTATTTT. Residues: CASSPAGTTGYF.

This chain uses TRBV9 with TRBJ2-7; TRBD2 is a possible D gene (6 bases). The V end lost 4 bases, the J end lost 3 bases, and 14 bases lay between the germline ends. This CDR3 comprises 14 residues. Germline lookup yields CDR1 SGDLS and CDR2 YYNGEE. Here the CDR3 DNA reads TGTGCCAGCAGCATCCGGGACTCCTTCTACGAGCAGTACTTC. Protein sequence: CASSIRDSFYEQYF.

The gene calls are TRBV19 and TRBJ2-7; 9 bases fit TRBD1. This CDR3 has 15 amino acids. With V trimmed by 5 bases and J by 1 base, 6 bases remained unmatched. CDR1 and CDR2 (germline): LNHDA, SQIVND (reference sequence). The CDR3 coding sequence is TGTGCCAGTAGTTACGGGACAGGGCTATCCTACGAGCAGTACTTC. This sequence encodes CASSYGTGLSYEQYF.